This TCR beta chain derives from a study of cytomegalovirus exposure and HLA in healthy donors. Study-wide findings and caveats: A later analysis showed that HLA-associated TCR beta chains had undergone more clonal expansion than equally common others. Most CMV-associated TCR beta chains appeared HLA-restricted in a later analysis.

Primers included in the PCR were 60 Vbeta and 13 Jbeta primers. Sequenced by immunoSEQ multiplex PCR; TCRdb stores in-frame clones only, minus some. This table lists about 190,000 clones. Of note for this clone: What it binds is not known.

Germline CDR1 is MNHEY and CDR2 is SVGAGI. V shed 5 bases, J shed 5 bases, and the junction held 7 bases outside the gene matches. The CDR3 consists of 14 residues. This TCR derives from a woman aged 30 to 39 in good health and CMV-seropositive. The chain is built from TRBV6-5 and TRBJ1-1, with TRBD1 matching 8 bases. What was sequenced was PBMCs. The CDR3 nucleotides read TGTGCCAGCAGTAGACTCAGGGGGCAAACTGAAGCTTTCTTT. As protein: CASSRLRGQTEAFF.